These 9 T cell receptor beta chains were sequenced from one sample in a study of cytomegalovirus exposure and HLA in healthy donors. Here immunoSEQ multiplex PCR was the method, and the copy in TCRdb shows in-frame clones only, minus some. The sample gives almost 70,000 clones, roughly 95% of which show up once; roughly 4.7% is in the top ten. Sequenced input: PBMCs. The source is a woman under 30 in good health and CMV-seropositive.

This rearrangement joins TRBV5-5 to TRBJ2-1; 10 bases are a match to TRBD2. The CDR3 loop spans 16 amino acids. J was trimmed by 8 bases and V by 1 base; bases with no gene match: 9. CDR1 is SGHKS and CDR2 is YYEKEE in the germline V gene (reference sequence). The CDR3 here is CASSLIVTSGIDEQFF. In nucleotides, the CDR3 is TGTGCCAGCAGCTTGATTGTCACTAGCGGGATCGATGAGCAGTTCTTC.

This rearrangement joins TRBV10-3 to TRBJ2-5; D is perhaps TRBD1 (7 bases). Germline-derived CDR1 and CDR2 are ENHRY and SYGVKD. Trimming took off 4 bases at V and 1 base at J, with 10 bases between the two ends. This CDR3 spans 14 amino acids. The CDR3 protein is CAISGGDSQETQYF. CDR3 DNA: TGTGCCATCAGTGGGGGGGACAGCCAAGAGACCCAGTACTTC.

The J gene is TRBJ2-5, the V gene TRBV29-1; TRBD1 matches 8 bases. From germline, CDR1 is SQVTM and CDR2 ANQGSEA. The CDR3 sequence is 13 residues long. The trim removed 3 bases at V and 7 bases at J, leaving 7 bases unmatched. The CDR3 DNA follows: TGCAGCGTTGATCCGGACAGGGTCGGGACCCAGTACTTC. It is translated as CSVDPDRVGTQYF.

The V gene is TRBV11-2, the J gene TRBJ2-1; 8 bases are shared with TRBD1. The length of the CDR3 is 15 residues. J was trimmed by 0 bases and V by 5 bases; bases with no gene match: 3. CDR1 and CDR2 from the germline V gene are SGHAT and FQNNGV. The CDR3 here is CASSDRGGSYNEQFF. The CDR3 DNA reads TGTGCCAGCAGCGACAGGGGAGGCTCCTACAATGAGCAGTTCTTC.

The rearrangement uses TRBV27 and TRBJ2-7; perhaps TRBD2 as D (5 bases). The germline V and J ends were trimmed by 5 bases and 2 bases, with 16 bases remaining between them. Looked up from germline, CDR1 is MNHEY and CDR2 is SMNVEV (reference sequence). The CDR3 runs 15 residues. The CDR3 coding sequence is TGTGCCAGCAGTCGACTGCTAGGAGGTACCTACGAGCAGTACTTC. It translates to CASSRLLGGTYEQYF.

V is TRBV7-2 and J is TRBJ2-3; 13 bases line up with TRBD2. Germline CDR1 reads SGHTA; CDR2 reads FQGNSA. The CDR3 extends over 17 amino acids. V was clipped by 1 base and J by 4 bases; unmatched bases: 5. The CDR3 sequence is CASSLGTSGRGPDTQYF. Here the CDR3 DNA reads TGTGCCAGCAGCTTAGGCACTAGCGGGAGGGGGCCAGATACGCAGTATTTT.

This clone was observed a single time. This same CDR3 is encoded by further DNA sequences in the sample. The chain has TRBV2 and TRBJ2-3; 9 bases line up with TRBD2. The germline V gene has CDR1 SNHLY and CDR2 FYNNEI. With V trimmed by 5 bases and J by 0 bases, 3 bases remained unmatched. This CDR3 is 15 amino acids long. This CDR3 reads CASSPGTSSTDTQYF. CDR3 nucleotides: TGTGCCAGCAGTCCCGGGACTAGCAGCACAGATACGCAGTATTTT.

Concerning this clone: Within the sample, other DNA sequences also encode this same CDR3. This chain uses TRBV28 with TRBJ1-5, with 7 bases matching TRBD1. The CDR3 is 14 residues long. Trimming took 2 bases from V and 4 from J; bases not matched to a gene: 2. Germline V gives CDR1 MDHEN, CDR2 SYDVKM. CDR3 region: CASSLRQGNQPQHF. In DNA form, the CDR3 reads TGTGCCAGCAGTTTAAGACAGGGAAATCAGCCCCAGCATTTT.

The chain is built from TRBV4-1 and TRBJ2-3, with 7 bases fitting TRBD2. CDR3 size: 15 residues. Germline V gives CDR1 MGHRA, CDR2 YSYEKL. V dropped 7 bases and J dropped 3; count of bases not matched to a gene: 10. The CDR3 DNA is TGCGCCAGCAACAAGGGACTACCACAGACAGATACGCAGTATTTT. It is translated as CASNKGLPQTDTQYF.